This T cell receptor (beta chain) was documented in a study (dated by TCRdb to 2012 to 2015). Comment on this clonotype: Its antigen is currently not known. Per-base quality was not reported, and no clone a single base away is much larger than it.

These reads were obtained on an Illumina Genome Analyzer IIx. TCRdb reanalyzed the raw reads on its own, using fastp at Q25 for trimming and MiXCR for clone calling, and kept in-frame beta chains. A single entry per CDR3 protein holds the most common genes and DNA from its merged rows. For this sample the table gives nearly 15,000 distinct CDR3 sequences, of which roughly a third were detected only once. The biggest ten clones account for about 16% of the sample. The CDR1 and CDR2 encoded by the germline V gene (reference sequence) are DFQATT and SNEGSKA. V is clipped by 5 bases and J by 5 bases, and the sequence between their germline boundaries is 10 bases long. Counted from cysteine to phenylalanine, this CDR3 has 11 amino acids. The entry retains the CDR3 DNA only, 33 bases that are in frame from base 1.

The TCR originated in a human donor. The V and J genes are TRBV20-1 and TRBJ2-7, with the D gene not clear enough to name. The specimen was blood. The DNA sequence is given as TGCAGTGCTCCACTCTACAACGAGCAGTACTTC. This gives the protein CSAPLYNEQYF.